The TCR beta chain under discussion was sequenced for a study of beta chain features in type 1 diabetes. Study observations and caveats: Patients with Type 1 diabetes showed moderately but significantly shorter TCRB CDR3s in all four CD4+ subsets. Any PCR bias toward short templates would affect both groups alike. The influence of HLA type on TCRB rearrangement stayed undetermined. At VDJ recombination sites, type 1 diabetes patients had fewer insertions and more deleted nucleotides.

The CDR3 covers 15 residues. Germline V CDR1 and CDR2: SGHRS, YFSETQ. Trimming removed 1 base from V and 7 bases from J, with 15 bases in between. Over 95% purity was reached by all sorted populations. On this clone itself: The antigen remains unidentified.

Since all of the isolated RNA was reverse transcribed, expressed TCRB transcripts were what got sequenced. Assay used: immunoSEQ multiplex PCR; TCRdb lists only in-frame clones, some missing. Of more than 150,000 clones listed, roughly 9% were seen once; the top ten hold under 0.85%. Sequenced sample: central memory CD4+ T cells from blood. The receptor comes from a woman in her twenties or thirties with type 1 diabetes. The chain has TRBV5-1 and TRBJ1-5; D perhaps matches TRBD1 (6 bases). CDR3 nucleotides: TGCGCCAGCAGCTTGCTAGGGACACCAGGCCAGCCCCAGCATTTT. This translates into CASSLLGTPGQPQHF.